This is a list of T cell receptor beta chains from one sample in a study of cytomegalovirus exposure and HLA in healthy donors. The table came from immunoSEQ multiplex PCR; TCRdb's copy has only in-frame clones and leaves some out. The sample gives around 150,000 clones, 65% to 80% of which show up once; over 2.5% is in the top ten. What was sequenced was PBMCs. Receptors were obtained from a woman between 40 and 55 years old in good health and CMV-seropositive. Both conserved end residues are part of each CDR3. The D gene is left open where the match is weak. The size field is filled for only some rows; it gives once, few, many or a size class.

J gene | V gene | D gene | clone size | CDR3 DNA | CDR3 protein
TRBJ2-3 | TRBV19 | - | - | TGTGCCAGTAGAGGGACTTCCTATAGCACAGATACGCAGTATTTT | CASRGTSYSTDTQYF
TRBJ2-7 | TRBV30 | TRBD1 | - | TGTGCCGCCCGACAGGGTGGCGACGAGCAGTACTTC | CAARQGGDEQYF
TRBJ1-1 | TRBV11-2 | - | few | TGTGCCAGCAGCTTAGGTTCCCGAGGGGCTTTCTTT | CASSLGSRGAFF
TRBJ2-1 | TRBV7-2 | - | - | TGTGCCAGCAGCCCAGGACAGGGTAGGGGAGGGAACAATGAGCAGTTCTTC | CASSPGQGRGGNNEQFF
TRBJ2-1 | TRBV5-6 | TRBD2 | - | TGTGCCAGCAGCGGGAGGACTAGCGGGAGGGCCTACAATGAGCAGTTCTTC | CASSGRTSGRAYNEQFF
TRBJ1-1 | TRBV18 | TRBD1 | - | TGTGCCAGCTCATCAGGGGGCATCTTTAACACTGAAGCTTTCTTT | CASSSGGIFNTEAFF
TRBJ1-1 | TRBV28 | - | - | TGTGCCAGCAGTTTTCTTACCTCTAGGGGCACTGAAGCTTTCTTT | CASSFLTSRGTEAFF
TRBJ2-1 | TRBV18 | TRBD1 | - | TGTGCCAGCTCACCCCCGGGACAGGGTAATGAGCAGTTCTTC | CASSPPGQGNEQFF
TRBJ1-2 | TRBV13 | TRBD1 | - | TGTGCCAGCAGCCGAGGACAGGCAAACTATGGCTACACCTTC | CASSRGQANYGYTF
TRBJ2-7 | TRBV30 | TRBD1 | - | TGTGCCTGGAGTGCCCGCGGGACAGGGGGCGCCGAGCAGTACTTC | CAWSARGTGGAEQYF
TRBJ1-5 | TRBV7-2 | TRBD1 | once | TGTGCCAGCAGCTTAGGTGGGACAGCGCCAAAGCCCCAGCATTTT | CASSLGGTAPKPQHF
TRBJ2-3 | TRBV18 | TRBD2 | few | TGTGCCAGCTCACCGACTAGCAGCACAGATACGCAGTATTTT | CASSPTSSTDTQYF
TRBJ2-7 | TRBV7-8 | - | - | TGTGCCAGCAGCTTACAGGGGCAGCGGACCGAGCAGTACTTC | CASSLQGQRTEQYF
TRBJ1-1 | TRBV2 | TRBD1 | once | TGTGCCAGCAGTGTGGGACAGGGGGTCACTGAAGCTTTCTTT | CASSVGQGVTEAFF
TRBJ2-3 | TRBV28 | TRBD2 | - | TGTGCCAGCAGTTTCCAGCGGGGGGGCACAGATACGCAGTATTTT | CASSFQRGGTDTQYF
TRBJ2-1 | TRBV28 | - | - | TGTGCCAGCAGTACCCCAACAAGGAGCTCCTACAATGAGCAGTTCTTC | CASSTPTRSSYNEQFF
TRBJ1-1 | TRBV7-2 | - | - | TGTGCCAGCAGCTCAGGACAGAACACTGAAGCTTTCTTT | CASSSGQNTEAFF